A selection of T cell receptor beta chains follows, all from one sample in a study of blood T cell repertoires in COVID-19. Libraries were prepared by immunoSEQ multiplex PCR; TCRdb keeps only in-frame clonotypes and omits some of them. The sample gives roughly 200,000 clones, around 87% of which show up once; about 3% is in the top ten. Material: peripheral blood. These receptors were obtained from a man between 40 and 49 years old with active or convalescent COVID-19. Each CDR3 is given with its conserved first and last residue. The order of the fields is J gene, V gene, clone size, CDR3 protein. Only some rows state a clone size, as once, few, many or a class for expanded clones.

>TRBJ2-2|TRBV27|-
CASSLNSGFGPGELFF
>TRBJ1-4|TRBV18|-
CASSPRDSTEKLFF
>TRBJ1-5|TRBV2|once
CASRPDRGGNQPQHF
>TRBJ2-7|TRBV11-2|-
CASSLDQVGEQYF
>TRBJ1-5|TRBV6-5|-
CASRRVGQGNQPQHF
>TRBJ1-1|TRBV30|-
CAWIIQTNTEAFF
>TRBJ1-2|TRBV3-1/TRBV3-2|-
CASSQEAGGGYTF
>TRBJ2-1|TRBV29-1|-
CSVEHPLAGGPSYNEQFF
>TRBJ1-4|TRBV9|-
CASSVGVGGTNNEKLFF
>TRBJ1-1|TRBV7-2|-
CASSSSKVQGGDEAFF
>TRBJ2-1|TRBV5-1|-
CASSSTLGGSYNEQFF
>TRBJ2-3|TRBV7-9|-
CASSFRQGLTDTQYF
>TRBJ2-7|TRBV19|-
CASSSPGTGGTYEQYF
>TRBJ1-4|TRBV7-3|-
CASSLYGTGNEKLFF
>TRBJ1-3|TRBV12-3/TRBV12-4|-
CASSYSGNTIYF
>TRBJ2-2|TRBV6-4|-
CASSASGGNTGELFF
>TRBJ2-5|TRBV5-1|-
CASSPATGGETQYF
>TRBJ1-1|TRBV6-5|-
CAIQRIGRTEAFF
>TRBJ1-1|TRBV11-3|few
CASSLGRDTEAFF
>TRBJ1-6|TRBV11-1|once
CASSRLGTGQDSPLHF
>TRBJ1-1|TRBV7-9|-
CASSHRDRWTAFF
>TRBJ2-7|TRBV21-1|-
CASSGSASYEQYF
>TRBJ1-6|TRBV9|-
CASSVGGGGSNSPLHF
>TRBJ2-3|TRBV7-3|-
CASSFGPKTDTQYF
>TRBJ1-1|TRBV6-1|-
CASSESPIVNTEAFF
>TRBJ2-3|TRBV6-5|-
CASSYDGGTDTQYF
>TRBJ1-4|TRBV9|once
CASSAPGTGNEKLFF
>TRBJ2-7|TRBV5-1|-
CASSPGQATYEQYF
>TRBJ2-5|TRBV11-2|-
CASKGGAGVETQYF
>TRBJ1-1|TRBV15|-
CATSRDGVVDRMNTEAFF
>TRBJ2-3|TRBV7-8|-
CASSPAGSSTDTQYF
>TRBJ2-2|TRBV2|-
CASMGQGRAGELFF
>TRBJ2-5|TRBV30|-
CAWTTTGETQYF
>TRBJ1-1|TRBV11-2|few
CASSLDWGRGDMNTEAFF
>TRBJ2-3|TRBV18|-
CASSQTGGSTDTQYF
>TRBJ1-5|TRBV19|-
CASSIEALNQPQHF
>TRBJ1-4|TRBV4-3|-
CASSQDLGTGGLFF
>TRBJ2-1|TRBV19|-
CASRLSGEQFF
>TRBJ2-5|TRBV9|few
CASSARVGSLTAQYF
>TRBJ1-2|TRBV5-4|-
CASSLAAEGGYTF